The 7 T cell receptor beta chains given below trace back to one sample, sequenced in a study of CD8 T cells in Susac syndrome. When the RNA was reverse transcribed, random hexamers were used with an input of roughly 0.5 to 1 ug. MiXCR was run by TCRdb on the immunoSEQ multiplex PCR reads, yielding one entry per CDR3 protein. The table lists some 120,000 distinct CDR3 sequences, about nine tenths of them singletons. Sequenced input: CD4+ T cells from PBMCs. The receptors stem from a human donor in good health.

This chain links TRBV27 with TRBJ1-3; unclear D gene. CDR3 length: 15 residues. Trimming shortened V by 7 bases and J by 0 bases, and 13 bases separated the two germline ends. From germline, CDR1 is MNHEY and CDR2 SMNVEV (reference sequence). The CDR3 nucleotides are TGTGCCAGCAAACAAGCGGGCCTCTCTGGAAACACCATATATTTT. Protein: CASKQAGLSGNTIYF.

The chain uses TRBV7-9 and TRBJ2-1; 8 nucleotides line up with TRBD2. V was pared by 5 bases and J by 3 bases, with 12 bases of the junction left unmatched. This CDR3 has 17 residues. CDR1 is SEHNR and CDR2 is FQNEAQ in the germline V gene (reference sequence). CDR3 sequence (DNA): TGTGCCAGCAGCCGACTGGGGGCGGGAGGAGGCTACAATGAGCAGTTCTTC. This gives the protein CASSRLGAGGGYNEQFF.

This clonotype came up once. This chain's CDR3 is CASSYTPGQEVHTQYF. The CDR3 coding sequence is TGTGCCAGCAGTTACACCCCCGGACAGGAGGTCCATACGCAGTATTTT. The chain links TRBV6-2 or TRBV6-3 to TRBJ2-3; 7 bases line up with TRBD1. CDR1 is MNHEY, CDR2 SVGEGT, per germline. V was clipped by 2 bases and J by 7 bases; unmatched bases: 12. The CDR3 runs 16 residues.

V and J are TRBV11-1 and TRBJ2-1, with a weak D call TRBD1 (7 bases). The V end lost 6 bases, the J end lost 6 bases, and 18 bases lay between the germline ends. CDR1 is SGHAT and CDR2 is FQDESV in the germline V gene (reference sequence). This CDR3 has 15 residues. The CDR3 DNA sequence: TGTGCCAGCAGGGGGGGACAGAGGTTCCTCAATGAGCAGTTCTTC. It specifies CASRGGQRFLNEQFF.

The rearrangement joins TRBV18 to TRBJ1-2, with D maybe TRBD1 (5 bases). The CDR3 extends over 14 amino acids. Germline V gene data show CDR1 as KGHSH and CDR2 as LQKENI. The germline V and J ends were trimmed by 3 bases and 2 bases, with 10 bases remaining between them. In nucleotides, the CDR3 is TGTGCCAGCTCACCGGACAAGACCAACTATGGCTACACCTTC. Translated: CASSPDKTNYGYTF.

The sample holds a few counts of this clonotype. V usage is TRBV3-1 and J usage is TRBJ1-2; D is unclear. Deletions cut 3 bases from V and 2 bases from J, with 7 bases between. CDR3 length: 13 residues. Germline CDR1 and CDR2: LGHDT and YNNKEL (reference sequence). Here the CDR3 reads CASSQGTNYGYTF. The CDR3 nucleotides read TGTGCCAGCAGCCAGGGAACCAACTATGGCTACACCTTC. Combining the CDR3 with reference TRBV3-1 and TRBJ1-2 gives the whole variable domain DTAVSQTPKYLVTQMGNDKSIKCEQNLGHDTMYWYKQDSKKFLKIMFSYNNKELIINETVPNRFSPKSPDKAHLNLHINSLELGDSAVYFCASSQGTNYGYTFGSGTRLTVV.

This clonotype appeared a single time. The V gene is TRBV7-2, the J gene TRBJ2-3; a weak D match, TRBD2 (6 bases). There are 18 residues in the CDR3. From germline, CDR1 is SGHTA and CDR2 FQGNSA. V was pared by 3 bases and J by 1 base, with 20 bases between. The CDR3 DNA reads TGTGCCAGCAGCTTCGGCGGGACTTCTTTATCTCGCACAGATACGCAGTATTTT. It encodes CASSFGGTSLSRTDTQYF.